Listed below are T cell receptor beta chains from one sample, sequenced in a study of T cells in Graves' hyperthyroidism and ophthalmopathy. One entry per CDR3 protein, called by TCRdb with MiXCR from the multiplex PCR reads. The sample has 500,000 to 750,000 distinct CDR3 sequences, approximately 15% seen once. Sequencing used blood. The receptor source for this set is a woman aged 18-30 years with Graves' ophthalmopathy. The CDR3 runs from the conserved cysteine through the conserved F or W. The order of the fields is clone size, V gene, D gene, J gene, CDR3 protein, CDR3 DNA. A D gene is named only where the DNA matches it firmly. Clone sizes are given selectively: once, few, many, or a class where the clone is expanded.

many	TRBV27	TRBD2	TRBJ2-1	CASSLLTSGLYNEQFF	TGTGCCAGCAGTTTATTGACTAGCGGACTGTACAATGAGCAGTTCTTC
once	TRBV7-2	NA	TRBJ1-1	CASTPEGGVYTEAFF	TGTGCCAGCACCCCAGAGGGGGGGGTGTACACTGAAGCTTTCTTT
few	TRBV27	NA	TRBJ2-3	CASSLWGVASTDTQYF	TGTGCCAGCAGTTTATGGGGGGTAGCTTCCACAGATACGCAGTATTTT
many	TRBV10-3	NA	TRBJ2-2	CAIPRGVAGELFF	TGTGCCATCCCCCGAGGAGTCGCCGGGGAGCTGTTTTTT
many	TRBV12-3/TRBV12-4	NA	TRBJ2-1	CASGVYNEQFF	TGTGCCAGCGGGGTTTACAATGAGCAGTTCTTC
few	TRBV18	TRBD1	TRBJ1-1	CASSSRQGLEAFF	TGTGCCAGCTCATCACGACAGGGCCTTGAAGCTTTCTTT
many	TRBV12-3/TRBV12-4	TRBD2	TRBJ2-7	CASSSRLAGRYEQYF	TGTGCCAGCAGTTCCAGACTAGCGGGGCGCTACGAGCAGTACTTC
many	TRBV5-1	TRBD1	TRBJ1-1	CASSLVGGEGNTEAFF	TGCGCCAGCAGCTTGGTAGGGGGCGAGGGGAACACTGAAGCTTTCTTT
NA	TRBV6-1	NA	TRBJ1-3	CATNRDRNTIYF	TGTGCCACTAACAGGGATCGGAACACCATATATTTT
many	TRBV24-1	TRBD2	TRBJ2-1	CATRGTSGRGEQFF	TGTGCCACCAGGGGGACTAGCGGGAGAGGTGAGCAGTTCTTC
many	TRBV12-3/TRBV12-4	TRBD2	TRBJ2-3	CASSMTSGRGYDTQYF	TGTGCCAGCAGCATGACTAGCGGGAGGGGTTACGATACGCAGTATTTT
many	TRBV6-1	TRBD2	TRBJ2-3	CASSEFAGGADTQYF	TGTGCCAGCAGTGAATTTGCGGGAGGGGCAGATACGCAGTATTTT
many	TRBV6-5	TRBD1	TRBJ1-5	CASSYSDRGGQPQHF	TGTGCCAGCAGTTACTCGGACAGGGGAGGCCAGCCCCAGCATTTT
few	TRBV9	NA	TRBJ2-6	CASSVPDGYGANVLTF	TGTGCCAGCAGCGTACCCGACGGGTATGGGGCCAACGTCCTGACTTTC
few	TRBV29-1	NA	TRBJ2-1	CSSRGAAREGNEQFF	TGCAGCTCCCGGGGGGCTGCTCGCGAAGGAAATGAGCAGTTCTTC
NA	TRBV28	TRBD2	TRBJ2-7	CASTVGSSGISEQYF	TGTGCCAGCACCGTGGGGTCTAGCGGGATTTCCGAGCAGTACTTC
many	TRBV12-5	NA	TRBJ1-5	CASGLGSNQPQHF	TGTGCTAGTGGTTTGGGGAGCAATCAGCCCCAGCATTTT
NA	TRBV20-1	TRBD1	TRBJ2-1	CSARDPGTGGGGNEQFF	TGCAGTGCTAGAGATCCCGGGACAGGGGGCGGCGGGAATGAGCAGTTCTTC
many	TRBV20-1	TRBD2	TRBJ2-5	CSAIAGGPGETQYF	TGCAGTGCAATAGCGGGAGGGCCAGGGGAGACCCAGTACTTC
NA	TRBV7-9	NA	TRBJ2-4	CASSPGGAAKNIQYF	TGTGCCAGCAGCCCTGGGGGGGCGGCCAAAAACATTCAGTACTTC
many	TRBV18	NA	TRBJ1-1	CASSPAGMANTEAFF	TGTGCCAGCTCACCTGCCGGGATGGCGAACACTGAAGCTTTCTTT
many	TRBV9	NA	TRBJ2-7	CASSGRDLPSPYEQYF	TGTGCCAGCAGCGGGAGGGACCTCCCAAGCCCCTACGAGCAGTACTTC
NA	TRBV12-5	NA	TRBJ1-1	CASGPGHPTEAFF	TGTGCTAGTGGCCCGGGACATCCAACTGAAGCTTTCTTT
many	TRBV18	TRBD1	TRBJ2-5	CASSPPGQVDDTQYF	TGTGCCAGCTCACCACCGGGACAGGTGGATGACACCCAGTACTTC
few	TRBV4-2	TRBD1	TRBJ1-5	CASSYRQGEDPHSNQPQHF	TGTGCCAGCAGCTACCGACAGGGGGAGGATCCTCATAGCAATCAGCCCCAGCATTTT
many	TRBV30	NA	TRBJ1-2	CAWSPTDLYTF	TGTGCCTGGAGTCCCACAGACCTCTACACCTTC